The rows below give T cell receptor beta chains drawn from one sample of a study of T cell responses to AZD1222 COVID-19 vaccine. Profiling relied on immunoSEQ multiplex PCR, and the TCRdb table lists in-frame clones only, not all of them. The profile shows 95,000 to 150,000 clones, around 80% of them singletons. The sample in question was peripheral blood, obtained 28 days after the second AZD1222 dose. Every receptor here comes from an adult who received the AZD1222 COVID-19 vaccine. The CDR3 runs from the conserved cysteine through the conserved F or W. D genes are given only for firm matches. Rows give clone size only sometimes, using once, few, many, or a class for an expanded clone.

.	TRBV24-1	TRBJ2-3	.	CATSDPGEKSTDTQYF	TGTGCCACCAGTGATCCAGGGGAAAAAAGCACAGATACGCAGTATTTT
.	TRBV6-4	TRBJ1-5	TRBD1	CASSREGAQPQHF	TGTGCCAGCAGCCGGGAGGGGGCCCAGCCCCAGCATTTT
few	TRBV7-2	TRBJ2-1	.	CASSPGRYNEQFF	TGTGCCAGCAGCCCCGGAAGGTACAATGAGCAGTTCTTC
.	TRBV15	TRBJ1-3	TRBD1	CATSGKSPGQGVIRSGNTIYF	TGTGCCACCAGCGGCAAGTCACCGGGACAGGGTGTTATCCGCTCTGGAAACACCATATATTTT
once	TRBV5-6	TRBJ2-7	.	CASRRRSSYEQYF	TGTGCCAGCAGACGTAGGAGCTCCTACGAGCAGTACTTC
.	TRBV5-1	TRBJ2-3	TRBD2	CASSLVRGGEGTDTQYF	TGCGCCAGCAGCTTGGTGCGGGGGGGCGAGGGCACAGATACGCAGTATTTT
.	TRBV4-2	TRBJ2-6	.	CASSQDGSSFSGANVLTF	TGTGCCAGCAGCCAGGACGGCTCCTCCTTCTCTGGGGCCAACGTCCTGACTTTC
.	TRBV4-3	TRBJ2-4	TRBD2	CASSHGGGSDKNIQYF	TGCGCCAGCAGCCATGGGGGGGGGTCGGACAAAAACATTCAGTACTTC
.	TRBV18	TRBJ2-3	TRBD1	CASSPSGQGVTDTQYF	TGTGCCAGCTCACCTTCGGGACAGGGAGTTACCGATACGCAGTATTTT
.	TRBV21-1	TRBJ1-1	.	CASSRCLRVHGGTEAFF	TGTGCCAGCAGCAGATGCCTAAGGGTTCACGGGGGCACTGAAGCTTTCTTT
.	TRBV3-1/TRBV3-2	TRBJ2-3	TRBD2	CASSQGRRGGGTDTQYF	TGTGCCAGCAGCCAAGGGCGGCGCGGGGGGGGCACAGATACGCAGTATTTT
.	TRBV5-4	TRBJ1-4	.	CATRGGGRTNEKLFF	TGTGCCACCCGTGGGGGAGGGCGGACTAATGAAAAACTGTTTTTT
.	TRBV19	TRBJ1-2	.	CASRQHLANYGYTF	TGTGCCAGTAGACAGCACTTAGCTAACTATGGCTACACCTTC
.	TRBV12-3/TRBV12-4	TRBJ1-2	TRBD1	CASSHGTGLGYTF	TGTGCCAGCAGTCACGGGACAGGGTTGGGCTACACCTTC
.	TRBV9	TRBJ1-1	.	CASSVAGSEAFF	TGTGCCAGCAGCGTAGCCGGGTCTGAAGCTTTCTTT
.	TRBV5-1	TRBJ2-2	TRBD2	CASSPGTSGGAGTGELFF	TGCGCCAGCAGCCCCGGGACTAGCGGGGGGGCCGGCACCGGGGAGCTGTTTTTT
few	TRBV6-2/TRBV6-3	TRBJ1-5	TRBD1	CASSYHGQGNRDYQPQHF	TGTGCCAGCAGTTACCATGGACAGGGTAATCGTGATTATCAGCCCCAGCATTTT
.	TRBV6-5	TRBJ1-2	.	CASSYRQLHGYTF	TGTGCCAGCAGTTACAGACAGCTACATGGCTACACCTTC
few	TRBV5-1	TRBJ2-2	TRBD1	CASSPRTGLGSGELFF	TGCGCCAGCAGCCCGAGGACAGGGTTAGGCTCCGGGGAGCTGTTTTTT
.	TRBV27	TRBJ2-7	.	CASSLGGQGGEQYF	TGTGCCAGCAGTTTAGGTGGACAGGGAGGGGAGCAGTACTTC
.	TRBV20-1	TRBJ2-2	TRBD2	CSASFAGGKNTGELFF	TGCAGTGCTAGTTTTGCGGGGGGTAAAAACACCGGGGAGCTGTTTTTT
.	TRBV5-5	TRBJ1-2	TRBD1	CASSLAPTGFGYTF	TGTGCCAGCAGCTTGGCCCCGACAGGGTTCGGCTACACCTTC
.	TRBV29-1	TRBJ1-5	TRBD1	CSVGQTNQPQHF	TGCAGCGTGGGACAGACAAATCAGCCCCAGCATTTT
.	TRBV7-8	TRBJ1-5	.	CASSFKGSNQPQHF	TGTGCCAGCAGCTTCAAAGGAAGTAATCAGCCCCAGCATTTT
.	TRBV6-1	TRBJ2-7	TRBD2	CASSEAQAGGFYEQYF	TGTGCCAGCAGTGAAGCGCAAGCGGGGGGTTTCTACGAGCAGTACTTC
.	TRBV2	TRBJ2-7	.	CASSILSYEQYF	TGTGCCAGCAGTATTCTCTCCTACGAGCAGTACTTC
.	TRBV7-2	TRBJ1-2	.	CASSFGSYGYTF	TGTGCCAGCAGCTTTGGCAGTTATGGCTACACCTTC
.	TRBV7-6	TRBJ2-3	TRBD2	CASSQLAAGGRLDTQYF	TGTGCCAGCAGCCAACTGGCAGCGGGGGGGCGACTAGATACGCAGTATTTT